This T cell receptor beta chain emerged from a study of identifying expanded T cells in peripheral blood. Broader study findings: Across healthy donors, higher total template counts meant significantly greater two-week count variance. Technical replicates showed about 1.1 changed clones; roughly two weeks 15 to 20; four weeks 19.

Note on this clone: Its antigen is undetermined.

CDR1 is MNHEY, CDR2 SMNVEV, per germline (reference sequence). The CDR3 is 13 residues long. The V segment lost 5 bases and the J segment 9 bases; nucleotides outside the gene matches: 8. Sequencing used immunoSEQ multiplex PCR; TCRdb keeps in-frame clones, though not all of them. The table includes approximately 110,000 clones, about nine tenths detected once. Healthy donors had no documented immune events, such as infections, while sampled. The receptor comes from a person between 18 and 75 years old in good health. The sample consisted of blood. The V gene is TRBV27, the J gene TRBJ1-2, with 8 nucleotides matching TRBD1. The CDR3 region has the DNA TGTGCCAGCAGTCGAGGACAGGGTGAGCGCTACACCTTC. It translates to CASSRGQGERYTF.